The sequence of this T cell receptor (beta chain) was determined in a study of T-cell memory formation after mild COVID-19. 5'RACE primed from the constant segment yielded TCR alpha and TCR beta cDNA libraries bearing sample barcodes and UMIs. TCRdb independently ran MiXCR on the 5' RACE reads; one entry per CDR3 protein. Among 350,000 to 450,000 distinct CDR3 sequences, 25% to 30% were seen once, and the ten largest hold approximately 12%. V was pared by 0 bases and J by 3 bases, with 4 bases of the junction left unmatched. There are 15 residues in the CDR3. Per the germline V gene, CDR1 is LGHNA and CDR2 is YSLEER.

The sample comprised PBMCs or a T cell subset sorted from them (not recorded which). The source is an adult woman who had mild COVID-19 (a few samples of this study predate the infection). Cell type and time point are not known. This chain joins TRBV4-3 and TRBJ2-7; TRBD1 agrees at 8 bases. The CDR3 coding sequence is TGCGCCAGCAGCCAAGATGTCGGGACAGGCTACGAGCAGTACTTC. Its translation is CASSQDVGTGYEQYF.